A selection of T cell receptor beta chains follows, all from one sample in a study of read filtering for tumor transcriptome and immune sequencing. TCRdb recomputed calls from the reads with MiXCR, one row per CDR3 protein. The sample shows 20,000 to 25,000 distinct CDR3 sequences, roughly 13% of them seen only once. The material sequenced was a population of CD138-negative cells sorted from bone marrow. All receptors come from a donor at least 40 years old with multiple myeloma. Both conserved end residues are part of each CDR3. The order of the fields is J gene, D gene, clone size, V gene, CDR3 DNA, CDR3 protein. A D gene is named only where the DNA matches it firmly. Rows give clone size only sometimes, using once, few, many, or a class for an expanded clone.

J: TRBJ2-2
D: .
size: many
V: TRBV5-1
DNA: TGCGCCAGCATGACGACAACCAAAGTTACCGGGGAGCTGTTTTTT
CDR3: CASMTTTKVTGELFF

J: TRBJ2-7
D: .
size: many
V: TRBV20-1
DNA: TGCAGTGTCCTAGGGCGCACTAATTCCTACGAGCAGTACTTC
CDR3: CSVLGRTNSYEQYF

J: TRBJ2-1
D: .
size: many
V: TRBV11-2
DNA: TGTGCCAGCAGCTTACTAGGAGAGCAGTTCTTC
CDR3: CASSLLGEQFF

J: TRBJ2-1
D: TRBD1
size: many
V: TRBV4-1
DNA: TGCGCCAGCAGCTCACGGGACAGGAGGAGTGAGCAGTTCTTC
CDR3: CASSSRDRRSEQFF

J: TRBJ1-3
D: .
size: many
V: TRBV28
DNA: TGTGCCAGCAGCCGAGTTGTTGGAAACACCATATATTTT
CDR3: CASSRVVGNTIYF

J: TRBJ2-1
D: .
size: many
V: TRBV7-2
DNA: TGTGCCAGCAGCTTAGCGCTCCGGACCAATGAGCAGTTCTTC
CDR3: CASSLALRTNEQFF

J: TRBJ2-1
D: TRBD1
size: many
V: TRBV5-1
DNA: TGCGCCAGCAACCTGGACAGGAGCTCCTACAATGAGCAGTTCTTC
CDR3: CASNLDRSSYNEQFF

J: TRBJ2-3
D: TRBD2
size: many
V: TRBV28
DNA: TGTGCCAGCAGTTCATCCCGGGACTACGCCAGCACGCAGTATTTT
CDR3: CASSSSRDYASTQYF

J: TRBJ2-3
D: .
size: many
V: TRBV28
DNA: TGTGCCAGCAGTTCCAGCCCCGGGGTTCATACAGATACGCAGTATTTT
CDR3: CASSSSPGVHTDTQYF

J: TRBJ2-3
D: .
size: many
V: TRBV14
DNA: TGTGCCAGCAGCCAATCCCGAGGGGCAGGCAAAGATACGCAGTATTTT
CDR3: CASSQSRGAGKDTQYF

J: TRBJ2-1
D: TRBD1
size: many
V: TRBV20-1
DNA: TGCAGTGCTAGGGACAGGGAAAACTACAATGAGCAGTTCTTC
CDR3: CSARDRENYNEQFF

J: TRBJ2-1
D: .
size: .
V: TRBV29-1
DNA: TGCAGCGCCAAAGACCGGGCCCAAAGCAACGAGCAGTTCTTC
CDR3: CSAKDRAQSNEQFF

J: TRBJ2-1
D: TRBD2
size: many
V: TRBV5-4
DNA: TGTGCCAGCAGGCGGACTAGCGCGGGGTATGAGCAGTTCTTC
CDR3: CASRRTSAGYEQFF

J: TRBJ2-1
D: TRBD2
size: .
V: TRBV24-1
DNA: TGTGCCACCAGTGGCCAACCAAGACTAGCGGGAGGAAGGTTGGAGCAGTTCTTC
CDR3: CATSGQPRLAGGRLEQFF

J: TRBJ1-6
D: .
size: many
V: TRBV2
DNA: TGTGCCAGCTCTTATGCTCGTTCACCCCTCCACTTT
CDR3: CASSYARSPLHF

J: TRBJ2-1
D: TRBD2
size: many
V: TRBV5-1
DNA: TGCGCCAGCAGCTTTAGCGGGGGGGATTACAATGAGCAGTTCTTC
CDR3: CASSFSGGDYNEQFF

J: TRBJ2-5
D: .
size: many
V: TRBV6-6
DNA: TGTGCCAGCAGTTACGGGGCCCAGATGGGTGAGACCCAGTACTTC
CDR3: CASSYGAQMGETQYF

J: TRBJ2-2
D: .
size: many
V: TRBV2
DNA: TGTGCCAGCAACGTAGGCACCGGGGAGCTGTTTTTT
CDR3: CASNVGTGELFF

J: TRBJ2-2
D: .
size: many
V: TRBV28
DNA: TGTGCCAGCAGTTTGTGGATGTCCGGGGAGCTGTTTTTT
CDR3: CASSLWMSGELFF

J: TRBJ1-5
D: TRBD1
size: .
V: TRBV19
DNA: TGTGCCAGTAGTTTTACAGGGGGCACTCAGCCCCAGCATTTT
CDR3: CASSFTGGTQPQHF

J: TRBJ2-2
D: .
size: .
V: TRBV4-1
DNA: TGCGCCAGCAGCCAAGATCCATCCAGGAGGGGGTCGAACACCGGGGAGCTGTTTTTT
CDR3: CASSQDPSRRGSNTGELFF

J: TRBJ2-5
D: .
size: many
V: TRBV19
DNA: TGTGCCAGTAGTAGAGGGTACACTGAGACCCAGTACTTC
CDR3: CASSRGYTETQYF

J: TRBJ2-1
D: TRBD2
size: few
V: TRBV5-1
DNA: TGCGCCAGCAGCTGGAGGACTAGCGGGAGTTCTGGGAAGGAGCAGTTCTTC
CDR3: CASSWRTSGSSGKEQFF

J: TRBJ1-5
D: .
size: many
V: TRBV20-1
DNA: TGCAGTGCTAGTTCCGAGGGGATTAGCAATCAGCCCCAGCATTTT
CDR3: CSASSEGISNQPQHF

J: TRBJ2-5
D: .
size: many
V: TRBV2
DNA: TGTGCCAGCAGTGTGGCAGAACAAGAGACCCAGTACTTC
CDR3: CASSVAEQETQYF

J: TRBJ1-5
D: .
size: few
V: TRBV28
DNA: TGTGCCAGCAGCCGTCTCGAGGGGGGGCTTCAGCCCCAGCATTTT
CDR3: CASSRLEGGLQPQHF

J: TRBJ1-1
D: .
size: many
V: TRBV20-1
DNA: TGCAGTGCTTACCGTCCTCCAGGGAACACTGAAGCTTTCTTT
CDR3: CSAYRPPGNTEAFF

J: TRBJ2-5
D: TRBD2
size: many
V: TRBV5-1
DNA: TGCGCCAGCACCGCCCAACCGGGAGGATTCCAAGAGACCCAGTACTTC
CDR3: CASTAQPGGFQETQYF

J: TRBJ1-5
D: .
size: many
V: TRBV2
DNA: TGTGCCAGCAGCCGGCTCCGGGACCTCAATCAGCCCCAGCATTTT
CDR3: CASSRLRDLNQPQHF

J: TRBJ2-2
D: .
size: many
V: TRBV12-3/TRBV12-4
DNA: TGTGCCAGCAGTCGACTAGAGAACACCGGGGAGCTGTTTTTT
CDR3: CASSRLENTGELFF

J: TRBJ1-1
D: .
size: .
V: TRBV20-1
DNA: TGCAGTGCCCCCGAGAGGGGGACTGAAGCTTTCTTT
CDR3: CSAPERGTEAFF

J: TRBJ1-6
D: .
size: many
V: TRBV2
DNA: TGTGCCAGCAGGGACGGAACCAATTCACCCCTCCACTTT
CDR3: CASRDGTNSPLHF

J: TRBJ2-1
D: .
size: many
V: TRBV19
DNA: TGTGCCAGTAGTTCTTCCGCAGGGAATGAGCAGTTCTTC
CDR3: CASSSSAGNEQFF

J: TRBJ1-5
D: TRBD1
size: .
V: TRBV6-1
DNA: TGTGCCAGCAGTGAAGCGGGGACAGGGGGAGATCAGCCCCAGCATTTT
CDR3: CASSEAGTGGDQPQHF

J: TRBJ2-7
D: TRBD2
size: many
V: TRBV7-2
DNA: TGTGCCAGCAGCTTGGCTGTCGGGGGGGTGTACTTC
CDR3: CASSLAVGGVYF

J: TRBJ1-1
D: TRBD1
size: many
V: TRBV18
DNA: TGTGCCAGCTCCCTCCAAGGGACAGGGCTGAACACTGAAGCTTTCTTT
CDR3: CASSLQGTGLNTEAFF

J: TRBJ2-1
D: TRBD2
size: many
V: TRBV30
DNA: TGTGCCTGGAGTGTAGGTAGCGGGGGCTACAATGAGCAGTTCTTC
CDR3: CAWSVGSGGYNEQFF

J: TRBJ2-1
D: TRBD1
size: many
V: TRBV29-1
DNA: TGCGGCGTTGATATTTGGGACAGCCACTACAATGAGAAGTTCTTC
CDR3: CGVDIWDSHYNEKFF

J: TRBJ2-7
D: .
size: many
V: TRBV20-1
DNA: TGCAGTGTTATGGGAGGCCCGGGGCCCTACGAGCAGTACTTC
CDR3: CSVMGGPGPYEQYF

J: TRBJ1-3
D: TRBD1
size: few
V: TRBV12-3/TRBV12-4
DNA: TGTGCCAGCAGTTTCATCGCCCAGGGGGGATCTGGAAACACCATATATTTT
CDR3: CASSFIAQGGSGNTIYF

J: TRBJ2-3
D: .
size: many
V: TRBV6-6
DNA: TGTGCCAGCAGTGCCCAGAAACAGGGAGGCACAGATACGCAGTATTTT
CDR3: CASSAQKQGGTDTQYF

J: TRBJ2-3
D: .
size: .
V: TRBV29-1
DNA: TGCAGCGAAAGGGGGGGTCTGGTGGAAACAGATACGCAGTATTTT
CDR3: CSERGGLVETDTQYF

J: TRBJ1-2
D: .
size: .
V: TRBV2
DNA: TGTGCCAGCAGGGCCGACTTGAATGGCTACACCTTC
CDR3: CASRADLNGYTF

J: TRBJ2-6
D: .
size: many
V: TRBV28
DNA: TGTGCCAGCAGGGTCGCCGGTGTTCAGGCTGGGGCCAACGTCCTGACTTTC
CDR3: CASRVAGVQAGANVLTF

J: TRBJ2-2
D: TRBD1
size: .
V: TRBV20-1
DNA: TGCAGTGCTAGAGCCCACAGGGGCTCCGGGGAGCTGTTTTTT
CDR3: CSARAHRGSGELFF